These 7 T cell receptor beta chains came from one sample sequenced in a study of blood T cell repertoires in COVID-19 (dated by TCRdb to 2018 to 2021). Receptors were amplified or captured by the immunoSEQ multiplex PCR assay. Imported from immuneACCESS, the table was reduced by TCRdb to in-frame sequences with V and J called. These copies leave out some clones; in studies compared against another copy, an unresolved V gene accounts for under half, and the cause of the remainder is not known. This sample gives roughly 190,000 clones in total; 70% to 85% of them show up just once. The ten largest account for approximately 4.7% of the sample. Sequencing input: PBMCs or T cells enriched from blood (not recorded which). The receptors here all came from a woman aged 55-75 years with acute COVID-19.

In this sample, this clone turned up a few times. V is TRBV7-2 and J is TRBJ1-1; D perhaps matches TRBD1 (5 bases). Germline V gene sequence: CDR1 SGHTA, CDR2 FQGNSA. V lost 1 base and J 1 base, leaving 7 bases between the germline ends. This CDR3 has 14 residues. The CDR3 protein is CASSLGQTNTEAFF. Written as DNA, the CDR3 is TGTGCCAGCAGCTTAGGACAGACGAACACTGAAGCTTTCTTT.

The chain is built from TRBV4-1 and TRBJ2-1; 12 bases are a match to TRBD2. The CDR3 totals 22 residues. The V and J ends lost 1 base and 0 bases, in that order; junction bases with no gene match: 16. Germline-derived CDR1 and CDR2 are MGHRA and YSYEKL. For the CDR3, the DNA is TGCGCCAGCAGCCAAGTGGGATTAACCGGCGGACTAGCGGGACGCTCCTACAATGAGCAGTTCTTC. This translates into CASSQVGLTGGLAGRSYNEQFF.

The V call is TRBV18, the J call TRBJ2-5, with TRBD2 matching over 8 bases. Trimming removed 6 bases from V and 7 bases from J; junction bases left unmatched: 13. CDR1 and CDR2 (germline): KGHSH, LQKENI. This CDR3 is 15 amino acids long. CDR3 loop: CASSMAAGGPRTQYF. DNA of the CDR3: TGTGCCAGCTCCATGGCTGCGGGAGGCCCCCGGACCCAGTACTTC.

The CDR3 DNA reads TGCGCCAGCAGCTTGAAGGTTGGGGACAAAACCAACGAGCAGTACTTC. Amino acids: CASSLKVGDKTNEQYF. This chain uses TRBV5-1 with TRBJ2-7; tentatively, D is TRBD1 (6 bases). The CDR3 contains 16 residues. Germline V CDR1 and CDR2: SGHRS, YFSETQ. Trimming shortened V by 1 base and J by 5 bases, and 19 bases separated the two germline ends.

This clone was seen just once. The chain is built from TRBV10-3 and TRBJ2-2; 7 bases are a match to TRBD2. The CDR3 totals 13 residues. Trimming took 9 bases from V and 5 from J; bases not matched to a gene: 6. Germline CDR1 is ENHRY and CDR2 is SYGVKD. CDR3 amino acids: CAMGRVGTGELFF. For the CDR3, the DNA is TGTGCCATGGGGAGGGTGGGGACCGGGGAGCTGTTTTTT.

This rearrangement joins TRBV6-5 to TRBJ2-4; no definite D call. The V and J ends lost 5 bases and 9 bases respectively, with 14 bases between them. The length of the CDR3 is 13 residues. The germline V gene encodes CDR1 MNHEY and CDR2 SVGAGI. CDR3 DNA sequence: TGTGCCAGCAGTCCGCTCCCCGGTGGCATTCAGTACTTC. It yields the protein CASSPLPGGIQYF.

The chain combines TRBV7-2 with TRBJ1-2; no reliable D call. V was pared by 1 base and J by 5 bases, with 23 bases between. The CDR3 runs to 18 residues. Germline V CDR1 and CDR2: SGHTA, FQGNSA. The CDR3 nucleotides are TGTGCCAGCAGCTTAGTCGGGGTACTGGAGGGCGCTGGGTATGGCTACACCTTC. Translated: CASSLVGVLEGAGYGYTF.